This T cell receptor (beta chain) was sequenced during a study of PD-1 blockade in classical Hodgkin lymphoma. About the study: It was nivolumab at 3 mg/kg, given intravenously every 2 weeks, that patients received. General study points: Baseline diversity was lower in partial responders and progressors than complete responders. Compared with baseline, CD4+ but not CD8+ TCR diversity had risen significantly by C4D1. Baseline TCR diversity was reportedly lower in newly diagnosed patients than healthy donors.

The germline gives CDR1 LGHNA, CDR2 YNFKEQ. V gave up 0 bases and J gave up 2 bases; unmatched junction bases: 8. This CDR3 comprises 17 residues. Time point denoted: cycle 4 day 1 (C4D1), after 5 to 7 weeks of nivolumab. Brentuximab vedotin exposure varied, and every patient relapsed after autologous stem cell transplantation. With respect to this clone: Its target is unknown.

TCRdb keeps only in-frame clones here, not all; method: immunoSEQ multiplex PCR. The data contain roughly 64,000 clones, approximately 94% of them seen just once; the ten biggest clones take up 6.5% to 9.5%. The genes are TRBV4-2 and TRBJ1-2, with 8 positions matching TRBD1. The input for sequencing was peripheral blood mononuclear cells (PBMCs), taken before the fourth cycle of nivolumab. This TCR was sampled from a human donor with classical Hodgkin lymphoma. The DNA of the CDR3 is TGTGCCAGCAGCCAAGATCAACCGGACAGGGAGAACTATGGCTACACCTTC. Translated, it gives CASSQDQPDRENYGYTF.